The 15 T cell receptor beta chains reported below all come from one sample, sequenced in a study of blood T cell repertoires in COVID-19. The protocol was immunoSEQ multiplex PCR, while the TCRdb copy is restricted to in-frame clones and leaves out a portion. The sample comprises about 90,000 clones, 80% to 95% of which are singletons, and around 2.3% rests with the top ten. Specimen: peripheral blood. The receptors were sampled from a human donor with active COVID-19. The donor label of this sample is uncertain.

The sample holds one count of this clone. The chain recombines TRBV27 with TRBJ2-1, with D possibly being TRBD2 (7 bases). V gave up 3 bases and J gave up 7 bases, with 19 bases separating them. The CDR3 is 16 residues long. Germline CDR1 is MNHEY and CDR2 is SMNVEV (reference sequence). CDR3: CASSFRSGGPGNEQFF. The CDR3 nucleotides read TGTGCCAGCAGTTTTCGATCGGGGGGCCCGGGGAATGAGCAGTTCTTC.

This rearrangement joins TRBV2 to TRBJ1-2, with a tentative D call TRBD1 (5 bases). CDR1 SNHLY and CDR2 FYNNEI come from the germline V gene. This CDR3 comprises 15 residues. The V end lost 6 bases, the J end lost 3 bases, and 17 bases lay between the germline ends. CDR3 coding DNA: TGTGCCAGCAGCCAAGACCAACAGGTCGACTATGGCTACACCTTC. Amino acid sequence: CASSQDQQVDYGYTF.

The sample holds a few counts of this clone. CDR3 amino acids: CASKGQGSGNYGYTF. DNA for the CDR3: TGTGCCAGCAAGGGACAGGGTTCGGGGAACTATGGCTACACCTTC. This chain links TRBV6-5 with TRBJ1-2; 9 bases agree with TRBD1. The CDR3 is 15 amino acids. Germline-derived CDR1 and CDR2 are MNHEY and SVGAGI. V lost 7 bases, J lost 2 bases, and 8 bases stayed unmatched.

This clone occurred once. The V and J genes are TRBV13 and TRBJ2-7; TRBD2 matches at 14 bases. From germline, CDR1 is PRHDT and CDR2 FYEKMQ (reference sequence). The V segment lost 5 bases and the J segment 7 bases; nucleotides outside the gene matches: 7. The length of the CDR3 is 15 residues. As DNA, the CDR3 is TGTGCCAGCAGCCCCGGACTAGCGGGGGGTGAAGAGCAGTACTTC. Residues: CASSPGLAGGEEQYF.

This clone was seen just once. The chain couples TRBV6-5 to TRBJ1-5; no definite D call. Germline V CDR1 and CDR2: MNHEY, SVGAGI. The CDR3 is 14 residues long. V lost 5 bases, J lost 6 bases, and 14 bases lay in between. The CDR3 coding sequence is TGTGCCAGCAGTCGAGAGCGGGATAGTCAGCCCCAGCATTTT. This translates into CASSRERDSQPQHF.

The chain couples TRBV10-1 to TRBJ2-3, with 7 bases fitting TRBD1. Per the germline V gene, CDR1 is WNHNN and CDR2 is SYGVQD (reference sequence). Losses at the gene ends were 6 bases for V and 2 bases for J; bases not matched to a gene: 8. The CDR3 spans 15 residues. The DNA of the CDR3 is TGCGCCAGCAGCATTCGACAGGGAATCACAGATACGCAGTATTTT. Its protein product is CASSIRQGITDTQYF.

The V gene is TRBV5-6, the J gene TRBJ1-2; tentatively, D is TRBD1 (5 bases). The CDR3 loop spans 12 amino acids. The V end lost 2 bases, the J end lost 8 bases, and 10 bases lay between the germline ends. Germline-derived CDR1 and CDR2 are SGHDT and YYEEEE. CDR3 coding DNA: TGTGCCAGCAGCTTCCGGGGGGTCGGCTACACCTTC. Amino acid sequence: CASSFRGVGYTF.

The rearrangement uses TRBV4-3 and TRBJ1-6; 8 bases map to TRBD1. The length of the CDR3 is 19 residues. The J segment lost 0 bases and the V segment lost 3 bases, leaving 10 bases of the junction unmatched. The V gene's germline CDR1 is LGHNA and CDR2 YSLEER. The CDR3 region has the DNA TGCGCCAGCAGCCACTCTACAGGGGGGTCAAGCTCCTATAATTCACCCCTCCACTTT. Protein: CASSHSTGGSSSYNSPLHF.

CDR3 sequence (DNA): TGTGCCAGCAGCGCCCGGGACAGAGATTACAATGAGCAGTTCTTC. The encoded protein is CASSARDRDYNEQFF. The chain combines TRBV7-9 with TRBJ2-1, with 7 nucleotides matching TRBD1. Unmatched junction bases numbered 8, after V lost 5 bases and J lost 4 bases. In germline, CDR1 is SEHNR, CDR2 FQNEAQ (reference sequence). This CDR3 is built from 15 residues.

The CDR3 is CASSQGPGNTIYF. Here the CDR3 DNA reads TGCGCCAGCAGCCAAGGTCCGGGAAACACCATATATTTT. The rearrangement joins TRBV4-1 to TRBJ1-3; no reliable D call. The CDR3 contains 13 residues. Trimming stripped 1 base from V and 4 bases from J, with 5 bases between. Germline V gene lookup returns CDR1 MGHRA and CDR2 YSYEKL.

The chain links TRBV24-1 to TRBJ1-6; 9 positions match TRBD1. The CDR3 runs to 18 residues. V trimming: 0 bases; J trimming: 3 bases; junction bases outside the gene matches: 5. CDR1 and CDR2 (germline): KGHDR, SFDVKD. CDR3 in amino acids: CATSDLPGQGDYNSPLHF. The DNA for the CDR3 is TGTGCCACCAGTGATTTGCCGGGACAGGGCGACTATAATTCACCCCTCCACTTT.

The CDR3 loop is CASMSTNSYEQYF. In DNA form, the CDR3 reads TGTGCCAGCATGAGCACGAATTCCTACGAGCAGTACTTC. This sequence joins TRBV6-5 and TRBJ2-7; D is undetermined. CDR1 is MNHEY, CDR2 SVGAGI, per germline. V was cut by 7 bases and J by 1 base, with 11 bases left in between. This CDR3 is built from 13 residues.

The chain has TRBV6-5 and TRBJ2-2; 8 positions match TRBD1. CDR3 length equals 14 residues. Trimming removed 9 bases from V and 5 bases from J; junction bases left unmatched: 8. The germline V gene encodes CDR1 MNHEY and CDR2 SVGAGI. For the CDR3, the DNA is TGTGCCAGTTCGGACAGGGTGGGAACCGGGGAGCTGTTTTTT. It encodes CASSDRVGTGELFF.

V and J are TRBV19 and TRBJ1-3; 7 nucleotides match TRBD1. V lost 5 bases and J lost 0; bases outside the gene matches: 10. This CDR3 is built from 17 residues. Germline CDR1 LNHDA, CDR2 SQIVND (reference sequence). CDR3 sequence (DNA): TGTGCCAGTAGTGGACGACGACAGGGTGACTCTGGAAACACCATATATTTT. Its translation: CASSGRRQGDSGNTIYF.

The V gene is TRBV7-6, the J gene TRBJ2-6; D gene ambiguous. The CDR3 spans 15 residues. V lost 1 base to trimming and J lost 4 bases, with 8 bases between them. Germline CDR1 is SGHVS and CDR2 is FNYEAQ. The CDR3 region is CASSLEMEGANVLTF. CDR3 coding DNA: TGTGCCAGCAGCTTAGAGATGGAGGGGGCCAACGTCCTGACTTTC.